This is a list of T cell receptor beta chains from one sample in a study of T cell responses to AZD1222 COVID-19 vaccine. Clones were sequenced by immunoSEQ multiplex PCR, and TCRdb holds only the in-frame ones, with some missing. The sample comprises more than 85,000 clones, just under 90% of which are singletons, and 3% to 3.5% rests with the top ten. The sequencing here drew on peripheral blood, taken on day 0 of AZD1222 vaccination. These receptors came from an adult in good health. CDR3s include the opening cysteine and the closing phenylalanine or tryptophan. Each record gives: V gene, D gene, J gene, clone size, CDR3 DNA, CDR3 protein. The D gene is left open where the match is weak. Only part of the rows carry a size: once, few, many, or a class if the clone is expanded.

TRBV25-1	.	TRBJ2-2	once	TGTGCCAGCAAACTAAGCCTAGGGACCGGGGAGCTGTTTTTT	CASKLSLGTGELFF
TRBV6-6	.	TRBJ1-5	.	TGTGCCAGCAGACAGACCAATCAGCCCCAGCATTTT	CASRQTNQPQHF
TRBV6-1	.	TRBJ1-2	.	TGTGCCAGCAGTGAGCGGGGCCCCCCTTTCAACTATGGCTACACCTTC	CASSERGPPFNYGYTF
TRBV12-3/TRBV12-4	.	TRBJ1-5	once	TGTGCCAGCAGTTTTCGGAGGAATCAGCCCCAGCATTTT	CASSFRRNQPQHF
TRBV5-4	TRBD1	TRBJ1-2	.	TGTGCCAGCAGCGCCTGGGACAGGGGTTTGTCTGGCTACACCTTC	CASSAWDRGLSGYTF
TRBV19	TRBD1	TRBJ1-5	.	TGTGCCAGTAGTATAGCCGCAAGACAGGGTAATCAGCCCCAGCATTTT	CASSIAARQGNQPQHF
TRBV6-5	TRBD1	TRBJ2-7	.	TGTGCCAGCAGTCGAGACTTAATACAGGGGTTGGACTTC	CASSRDLIQGLDF
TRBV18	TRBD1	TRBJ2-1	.	TGTGCCAGCTCACCTAAGACAGGGGTAAACAATGAGCAGTTCTTC	CASSPKTGVNNEQFF
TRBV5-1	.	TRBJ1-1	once	TGCGCCAGCACCCTGGAGGGCTACATGAACACTGAAGCTTTCTTT	CASTLEGYMNTEAFF
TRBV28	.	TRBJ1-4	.	TGTGCCAGCAGCAATCACAGGACCGGTGAAAAACTGTTTTTT	CASSNHRTGEKLFF
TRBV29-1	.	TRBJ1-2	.	TGCAGCGTCGGCCCAGGGGACCCTCGGTTGGGCTACACCTTC	CSVGPGDPRLGYTF
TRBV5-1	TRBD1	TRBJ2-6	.	TGCGCCAGCAGCTTTCGGGACAGGGGCTCTGGGGCCAACGTCCTGACTTTC	CASSFRDRGSGANVLTF
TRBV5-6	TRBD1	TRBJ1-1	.	TGTGCCAGCAGCCTGAGGGGGCTTCGGGTCACTGAAGCTTTCTTT	CASSLRGLRVTEAFF
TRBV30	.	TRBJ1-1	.	TGTGCCTGGAGTGTCAAGGGGGTGAACACTGAAGCTTTCTTT	CAWSVKGVNTEAFF
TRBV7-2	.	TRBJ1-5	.	TGTGCCAGCAGCTTAGGGGTGTTCGGCAATCAGCCCCAGCATTTT	CASSLGVFGNQPQHF
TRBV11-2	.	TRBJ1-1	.	TGTGCCAGCAGCTTAGATCGAGACCTTGGGGGGAGTAACACTGAAGCTTTCTTT	CASSLDRDLGGSNTEAFF
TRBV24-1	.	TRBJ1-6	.	TGTGCCACCAGTGACAATGACAGAGGCCCTAATAATTCACCCCTCCACTTT	CATSDNDRGPNNSPLHF
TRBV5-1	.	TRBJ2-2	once	TGCGCCAGCGGGGCCTCAGTGAACACCGGGGAGCTGTTTTTT	CASGASVNTGELFF
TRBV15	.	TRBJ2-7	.	TGTGCCACCAGCCCCCGGGGGTATCTCTACGAGCAGTACTTC	CATSPRGYLYEQYF
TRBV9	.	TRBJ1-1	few	TGTGCCAGCAGCGTAGAAGGGGCTATGAACACTGAAGCTTTCTTT	CASSVEGAMNTEAFF
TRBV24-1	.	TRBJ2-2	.	TGTGCCACCAGTGATACGAACACCGGGGAGCTGTTTTTT	CATSDTNTGELFF
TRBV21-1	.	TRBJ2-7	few	TGTGCCGGACCTACCAAGAGCTCCTACGAGCAGTACTTC	CAGPTKSSYEQYF
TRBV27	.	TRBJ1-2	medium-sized	TGTGCCAGCAGTTTAGGGCAAGGTGGGATCTATGGCTACACCTTC	CASSLGQGGIYGYTF
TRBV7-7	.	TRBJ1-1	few	TGTGCTAGCAGCGCCAACTCCAACACTGAAGCTTTCTTT	CASSANSNTEAFF
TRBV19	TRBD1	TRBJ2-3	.	TGTGCCAGTAGTATAAGGGACAGGGGAGGTAGTTTTGCAGATACGCAGTATTTT	CASSIRDRGGSFADTQYF
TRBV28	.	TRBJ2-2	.	TGTGCCAGCAGTTTCGGATCGACGAACACCGGGGAGCTGTTTTTT	CASSFGSTNTGELFF
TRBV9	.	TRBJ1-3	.	TGTGCCAGCGTCCCACAGGGCGGAAACACCATATATTTT	CASVPQGGNTIYF
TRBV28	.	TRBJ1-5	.	TGTGCCAGCAGTCGGGGACGGGGCAATCAGCCCCAGCATTTT	CASSRGRGNQPQHF
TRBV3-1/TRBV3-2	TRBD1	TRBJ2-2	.	TGTGCCAGCAGCCAAGATCTGTCGGACAGGGACTCCGGGGAGCTGTTTTTT	CASSQDLSDRDSGELFF
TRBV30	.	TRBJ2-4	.	TGTGCCTATGCTGAGGTTGACATTCAGTACTTC	CAYAEVDIQYF
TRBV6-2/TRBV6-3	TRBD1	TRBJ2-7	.	TGTGCCAGCAGTAAAAACAGGGGCCCCTACGAGCAGTACTTC	CASSKNRGPYEQYF
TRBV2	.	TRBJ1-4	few	TGTGCCACCGAGCGAGGGGCAGGTGAAAAACTGTTTTTT	CATERGAGEKLFF
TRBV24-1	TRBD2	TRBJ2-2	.	TGTGCCACCAGTGTAGGGGGACTAGCCCGTGGAGGGGAGCTGTTTTTT	CATSVGGLARGGELFF
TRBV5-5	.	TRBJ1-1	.	TGTGCCAGCAGCTCCAATCTAGGGGAGCTCACTGAAGCTTTCTTT	CASSSNLGELTEAFF
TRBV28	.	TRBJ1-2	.	TGTGCCAGCAGTTTCCCCCAGGTCTATGGCTACACCTTC	CASSFPQVYGYTF
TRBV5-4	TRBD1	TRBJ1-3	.	TGTGCCAGCAGCCCTGGGACAGGGGGCTCTGGAAACACCATATATTTT	CASSPGTGGSGNTIYF
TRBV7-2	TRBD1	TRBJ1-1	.	TGTGCCAGCAGCTTAGTAGCAGGGGGCGTTGTCACTGAAGCTTTCTTT	CASSLVAGGVVTEAFF
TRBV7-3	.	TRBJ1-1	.	TGTGCCAGCAGCCAAGGGGCCAACACTGAAGCTTTCTTT	CASSQGANTEAFF
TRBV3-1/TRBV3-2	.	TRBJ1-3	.	TGTGCCAGCAGCCAAGATCCGGTGGAGGGGCAGTCCTCTGGAAACACCATATATTTT	CASSQDPVEGQSSGNTIYF
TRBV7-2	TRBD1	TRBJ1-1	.	TGTGCCAGCAGCCCAGGGGGCTATTCGGCTTTCTTT	CASSPGGYSAFF
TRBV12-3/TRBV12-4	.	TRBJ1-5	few	TGTGCCAGCAGTTCCGGTAGAGATCAGCCCCAGCATTTT	CASSSGRDQPQHF
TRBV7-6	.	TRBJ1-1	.	TGTGCCAGCAGCTCGCAGGGACGGATGAACACTGAAGCTTTCTTT	CASSSQGRMNTEAFF
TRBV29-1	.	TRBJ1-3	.	TGCAGCGCAGGGACATTAACCGGAAACACCATATATTTT	CSAGTLTGNTIYF
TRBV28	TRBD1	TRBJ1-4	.	TGTGCCAGCAGTTTATTAGGGGGCGATGAAAAACTGTTTTTT	CASSLLGGDEKLFF
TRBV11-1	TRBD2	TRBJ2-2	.	TGTGCCAGCAGCCCTTTAGCGGGGGGGGGCACCGGGGAGCTGTTTTTT	CASSPLAGGGTGELFF
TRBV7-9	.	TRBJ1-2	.	TGTGCCAGCAGCTTGGAATCGCGGGGTGGCTACACCTTC	CASSLESRGGYTF
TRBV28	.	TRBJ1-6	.	TGTGCCAGCAGCCCCGGGACAAACCAGTATTCACCCCTCCACTTT	CASSPGTNQYSPLHF
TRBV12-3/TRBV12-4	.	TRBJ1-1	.	TGTGCCAGCAGTTTAGAAATTGGCCAAGAGGCTTTCTTT	CASSLEIGQEAFF
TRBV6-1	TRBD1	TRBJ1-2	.	TGTGCCAGCAGTGTGCTTCATAAACGACAGGGTTCTAACTATGGCTACACCTTC	CASSVLHKRQGSNYGYTF
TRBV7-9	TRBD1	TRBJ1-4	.	TGTGCCAGCAGCTTACCCCGCGGGACAGGGGGTATAGAAAATGAAAAACTGTTTTTT	CASSLPRGTGGIENEKLFF
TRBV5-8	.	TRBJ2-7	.	TGTGCCAGCAGCTCCGACAGGACAAACTACGAGCAGTACTTC	CASSSDRTNYEQYF
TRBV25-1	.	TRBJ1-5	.	TGTGCCAGCAGTGAATTCAATCAGCCCCAGCATTTT	CASSEFNQPQHF
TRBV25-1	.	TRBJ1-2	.	TGTGCCAGCAGGTCCAGGGACCACTATGGCTACACCTTC	CASRSRDHYGYTF
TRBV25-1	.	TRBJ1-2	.	TGTGCCAGCAGTGAATCCCCGGGCAGAGGGAACTATGGCTACACCTTC	CASSESPGRGNYGYTF
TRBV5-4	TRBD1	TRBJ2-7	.	TGTGCCAGCAGCCTACCGGGACAGGGTGGATTCTACGAGCAGTACTTC	CASSLPGQGGFYEQYF